The TCR beta chain described here comes from a study of beta chain features in type 1 diabetes. V lost 4 bases and J lost 6, with 13 bases in between. Germline-derived CDR1 and CDR2 are SGHVS and FQNEAQ. The length of the CDR3 is 14 residues. Sequenced material consisted of expressed TCRB transcripts (all of the isolated RNA was reverse transcribed). The repertoire was sequenced with immunoSEQ multiplex PCR; TCRdb's copy has only in-frame clones and lacks some. The sample lists more than 130,000 clones; 6.9% were seen once. In its sample, this clone was seen a few times. This chain uses TRBV7-8 with TRBJ1-5; D gene ambiguous. This receptor was taken from a young woman in good health. The sequencing sample was made of central memory CD4+ T cells from blood. CDR3 coding DNA: TGTGCCAGCAGCTCCCCGCGGTCGGTTCAGCCCCAGCATTTT. Amino acid sequence: CASSSPRSVQPQHF. Complete variable domain (other parts from reference TRBV7-8 and TRBJ1-5): GAGVSQSPRYKVAKRGQDVALRCDPISGHVSLFWYQQALGQGPEFLTYFQNEAQLDKSGLPSDRFFAERPEGSVSTLKIQRTQQEDSAVYLCASSSPRSVQPQHFGDGTRLSIL.